One sample yielded the 13 T cell receptor beta chains listed below, sequenced in a study of Ad26.COV2.S vaccination and SARS-CoV-2 variants. Profiling relied on immunoSEQ multiplex PCR, and the TCRdb table lists in-frame clones only, not all of them. The table includes approximately 300,000 clones, 85% detected once. Treatment given: 15 to 20 received Ad26.COV2.S at low or high dose, single or two shots; about 5 received placebo; per-sample allocation not given. Samples analyzed were those drawn on day 63 after the first vaccine or placebo injection. Sequencing was performed on peripheral blood, taken in a trial of Ad26.COV2.S vaccine versus placebo. The receptors here all came from a person aged 18 to 59 who received the Ad26.COV2.S COVID-19 vaccine or a placebo.

The rearrangement uses TRBV7-6 and TRBJ2-3; no definite D call. Germline CDR1 and CDR2: SGHVS and FNYEAQ. The CDR3 runs 17 residues. V was pared by 1 base and J by 2 bases, with 16 bases between. As DNA, the CDR3 is TGTGCCAGCAGCTTAGGTCTCCCGACCAGAATCACAGATACGCAGTATTTT. Its protein is CASSLGLPTRITDTQYF.

The chain links TRBV7-3 to TRBJ2-5, with D tentatively TRBD1 (5 bases). Per germline, CDR1 SGHTA and CDR2 FQGTGA. There are 13 residues in the CDR3. V gave up 2 bases and J gave up 3 bases, with 7 bases separating them. The CDR3 DNA follows: TGTGCCAGCAGCTTACGCAGGGAAGAGACCCAGTACTTC. It specifies CASSLRREETQYF.

The genes are TRBV6-5 and TRBJ1-1; the match to TRBD1 covers 7 bases. CDR1 MNHEY and CDR2 SVGAGI come from the germline V gene. V was pared by 8 bases and J by 1 base, with 7 bases of the junction left unmatched. The CDR3 has 14 amino acids. This chain's CDR3 is CASVWGTANTEAFF. In DNA form, the CDR3 reads TGTGCCAGCGTCTGGGGGACAGCGAACACTGAAGCTTTCTTT.

V gene TRBV24-1 combines with J gene TRBJ2-3; D is unresolved. The V gene lost 5 bases and the J gene lost 0 bases, with 5 bases spanning the gap. This CDR3 contains 13 residues. Germline CDR1 reads KGHDR; CDR2 reads SFDVKD. This CDR3 is CATSAPSTDTQYF. The CDR3 DNA is TGTGCCACCAGTGCCCCTAGCACAGATACGCAGTATTTT.

This sequence joins TRBV28 and TRBJ1-6, with D perhaps matching TRBD1 (5 bases). The CDR3 runs to 14 residues. Germline values: CDR1 MDHEN, CDR2 SYDVKM. The ends were cut back, 2 bases at V and 11 bases at J, with 13 bases in the middle. In DNA, the CDR3 is TGTGCCAGCAGTTTAACGGGGGAAGGACCACCCCTCCACTTT. It is translated as CASSLTGEGPPLHF.

This rearrangement joins TRBV5-4 to TRBJ1-2; TRBD1 aligns across 7 bases. Per the germline V gene, CDR1 is SGHNT and CDR2 is YYREEE (reference sequence). There are 14 residues in the CDR3. After removal of 4 bases from V and 3 bases from J, the junction contained 6 bases not matched to a gene. The DNA of the CDR3 is TGTGCCAGCAGCGACAGGGCGTTGGACTATGGCTACACCTTC. Translated: CASSDRALDYGYTF.

The J gene is TRBJ2-2, the V gene TRBV27, with 8 bases that match TRBD1. Trimming at V came to 5 bases and at J to 6 bases, leaving 11 bases not matched to a gene. Germline lookup yields CDR1 MNHEY and CDR2 SMNVEV (reference sequence). The CDR3 runs 16 residues. Here the CDR3 DNA reads TGTGCCAGCAGTCCCCACCTGACAGGGGACGCCGGGGAGCTGTTTTTT. Encoded protein: CASSPHLTGDAGELFF.

The chain is built from TRBV6-5 and TRBJ2-5; D is tentatively TRBD1 or TRBD2 (5 bases each). Germline CDR1 is MNHEY and CDR2 is SVGAGI. The CDR3 covers 15 residues. The V gene lost 2 bases and the J gene lost 4 bases, with 14 bases spanning the gap. The DNA for the CDR3 is TGTGCCAGCAGTTACCGGGACCGGAGGAGAGAGACCCAGTACTTC. This encodes CASSYRDRRRETQYF.

This rearrangement joins TRBV19 to TRBJ1-2; the match to TRBD1 covers 8 bases. Germline V CDR1 and CDR2: LNHDA, SQIVND (reference sequence). Germline trimming cut 4 bases from V and 3 bases from J; bases unmatched to any gene: 4. The CDR3 sequence is 14 residues long. CDR3 in DNA: TGTGCCAGTAGTACGGACAGGGTTGACTATGGCTACACCTTC. It translates to CASSTDRVDYGYTF.

The V and J genes are TRBV18 and TRBJ1-3; D not resolved. The ends were cut back, 1 base at V and 4 bases at J, with 20 bases in the middle. The germline gives CDR1 KGHSH, CDR2 LQKENI. The CDR3 is 18 residues long. Here the CDR3 DNA reads TGTGCCAGCTCACCACTATCCTCAACACATTTCGCCGGAAACACCATATATTTT. It encodes CASSPLSSTHFAGNTIYF.

The chain uses TRBV11-2 and TRBJ2-2; 8 bases fit TRBD1. Germline loops: CDR1 SGHAT, CDR2 FQNNGV. V gave up 0 bases and J gave up 4 bases; unmatched junction bases: 1. There are 15 residues in the CDR3. This CDR3 reads CASSLEDRATGELFF. The CDR3 DNA follows: TGTGCCAGCAGCTTAGAGGACAGGGCCACCGGGGAGCTGTTTTTT.

This clone showed up just once. V is TRBV6-5 and J is TRBJ2-1; 7 nucleotides align to TRBD1. The ends lost 5 bases at V and 8 bases at J; junction bases unmatched: 6. The CDR3 runs to 13 residues. Per germline, CDR1 MNHEY and CDR2 SVGAGI. CDR3: CASSRSQGYEQFF. As DNA, the CDR3 is TGTGCCAGCAGTCGTTCACAGGGGTATGAGCAGTTCTTC.

The chain recombines TRBV18 with TRBJ1-2, with 7 bases lining up with TRBD1. The CDR3 has 15 amino acids. Germline-derived CDR1 and CDR2 are KGHSH and LQKENI. The V and J ends lost 3 bases and 2 bases, in that order; junction bases with no gene match: 6. The DNA of the CDR3 is TGTGCCAGCTCACCGACTGGACAGGCAAACTATGGCTACACCTTC. Translation gives CASSPTGQANYGYTF.